Listed below are T cell receptor beta chains from one sample, sequenced in a study of blood T cell repertoires in COVID-19. The data were produced by immunoSEQ multiplex PCR, yet TCRdb's version contains in-frame clones alone and is incomplete. The repertoire holds around 20,000 clones, with 87% as singletons. Material for sequencing was peripheral blood. The receptors were sampled from a human donor with active COVID-19. The donor label of this sample is uncertain. Each CDR3 is given with its conserved first and last residue. The D gene is left open where the match is weak. Size tells how often a clone was seen (once, few, many) or the class of an expanded clone, and some rows leave it out.

>TRBJ2-3|NA|TRBV5-1|TRBD2
TGCGCCAGCAGCTTGGAAGCGGGAGCTGGGGATACGCAGTATTTT
CASSLEAGAGDTQYF
>TRBJ1-1|once|TRBV19|TRBD1
TGTGCCAGTAGTATCAAGGGACAGGGGGCTTTCGCGTATGAAGCTTTCTTT
CASSIKGQGAFAYEAFF
>TRBJ2-3|NA|TRBV11-2|TRBD2
TGTGCCAGCAGCCCCTGGGATCTAGCGGGCGTCACAGATACGCAGTATTTT
CASSPWDLAGVTDTQYF
>TRBJ2-1|NA|TRBV7-3|NA
TGTGCCAGCAGCTTGGCCGGGACTTTGGGGAATGAGCAGTTCTTC
CASSLAGTLGNEQFF
>TRBJ2-7|NA|TRBV7-2|NA
TGTGCCAGCAGCAAGGGGACGGGAGACTACGAGCAGTACTTC
CASSKGTGDYEQYF
>TRBJ2-2|NA|TRBV27|TRBD1
TGTGCCAGCAGTTTAAAGGGGGCTAACACCGGGGAGCTGTTTTTT
CASSLKGANTGELFF
>TRBJ2-7|NA|TRBV6-1|TRBD2
TGTGCCAGCAGTGAAGTTGCCTGGGGGGGGGCCTACGAGCAGTACTTC
CASSEVAWGGAYEQYF
>TRBJ2-7|NA|TRBV15|TRBD2
TGTGCCACCAGCAGAGCGGGGGGGATGACTCCCTACGAGCAGTACTTC
CATSRAGGMTPYEQYF
>TRBJ2-1|NA|TRBV14|NA
TGTGCCAGCAGCCTGAACCCCAGTCATCGGTTCTTC
CASSLNPSHRFF
>TRBJ2-5|NA|TRBV7-2|TRBD2
TGTGCCAGCAGAACCCCAAGGGTGGGGGGGCAAGAGACCCAGTACTTC
CASRTPRVGGQETQYF
>TRBJ2-1|NA|TRBV28|TRBD2
TGTGCCAGCAGTTTATGGGGGACTAGCGGGAGTTTTATCCAGTTCTTC
CASSLWGTSGSFIQFF
>TRBJ2-5|NA|TRBV19|NA
TGTGCCAGTAGACTCGCAGAGACCCAGTACTTC
CASRLAETQYF
>TRBJ2-2|NA|TRBV2|NA
TGTGCCAGCAGTGAAGCGGGAGGAGGGACCGGGGAGCTGTTTTTT
CASSEAGGGTGELFF
>TRBJ2-2|NA|TRBV9|NA
TGTGCCAGCAGCGTAGGGACTCATCTTCCGAACACCGGGGAGCTGTTTTTT
CASSVGTHLPNTGELFF
>TRBJ1-4|NA|TRBV28|NA
TGTGCCAGCAGTTTTCCTAGGGGAGGGGGTAATGAAAAACTGTTTTTT
CASSFPRGGGNEKLFF
>TRBJ2-3|once|TRBV4-2|NA
TGTGCCAGCAGCCAAGATGCGGGGACGGTCCCCGCAGATACGCAGTATTTT
CASSQDAGTVPADTQYF
>TRBJ2-1|NA|TRBV7-2|NA
TGTGCCAGCAGCCAGACTAGGAATGAGCAGTTCTTC
CASSQTRNEQFF
>TRBJ2-1|NA|TRBV9|TRBD2
TGTGCCAGCAGCACCCGGACTAGCGGGATTGGAAATGAGCAGTTCTTC
CASSTRTSGIGNEQFF
>TRBJ2-2|NA|TRBV19|NA
TGTGCCAGTAGTATAGGTCTAGTATACACCGGGGAGCTGTTTTTT
CASSIGLVYTGELFF
>TRBJ2-5|NA|TRBV29-1|TRBD2
TGCAGCGTTGAAGGCGGGAGGGAGGAGACCCAGTACTTC
CSVEGGREETQYF
>TRBJ2-2|NA|TRBV7-8|TRBD2
TGTGCCAGCAGCCAGGGGACTAGCGGGAACACCGGGGAGCTGTTTTTT
CASSQGTSGNTGELFF
>TRBJ2-3|NA|TRBV7-9|NA
TGTGCCAGCAGCTTACCAGTGGCGGGAAGCACAGATACGCAGTATTTT
CASSLPVAGSTDTQYF
>TRBJ2-5|NA|TRBV20-1|NA
TGCAGTGCTAGTCAGTCGTACCAAGAGACCCAGTACTTC
CSASQSYQETQYF
>TRBJ2-3|NA|TRBV9|NA
TGTGCCAGCAGCCCAAGCGGAAACCCCGGGGATACGCAGTATTTT
CASSPSGNPGDTQYF
>TRBJ1-1|NA|TRBV2|NA
TGTGCCAGCAGTGAAGCGCTTGGCGGAATCTTCACTGAAGCTTTCTTT
CASSEALGGIFTEAFF
>TRBJ2-7|once|TRBV5-3|NA
TGTGCCAGAAGCTTGGCCCGACACTGTGAGCTCTACGAGCAGTACTTC
CARSLARHCELYEQYF
>TRBJ2-1|NA|TRBV2|TRBD1
TGTGCCAGCAGATACACAGGGGGTGGCGATGAGCAGTTCTTC
CASRYTGGGDEQFF
>TRBJ2-2|NA|TRBV7-3|NA
TGTGCCAGCAGCTTAAGGTGTCCTAGGACAGCCCGGCCAAATCGCGTGGTCACCGGGGAGCTGTTTTTT
CASSLRCPRTARPNRVVTGELFF
>TRBJ2-2|NA|TRBV18|TRBD2
TGTGCCAGCTCACCTACTAGCGAAGCGAGGGGGGAGCTGTTTTTT
CASSPTSEARGELFF
>TRBJ2-3|NA|TRBV18|TRBD2
TGTGCCAGCTCACCACAGGCGGGAGGAGGCGCAGATACGCAGTATTTT
CASSPQAGGGADTQYF
>TRBJ2-3|once|TRBV9|NA
TGTGCCAGCAGCGTAGGCGGGACCCTCGGGGATACGCAGTATTTT
CASSVGGTLGDTQYF
>TRBJ2-5|NA|TRBV27|NA
TGTGCCAGCAGTTCCGGGGTGGAGACCCAGTACTTC
CASSSGVETQYF
>TRBJ1-5|NA|TRBV7-2|NA
TGTGCCAGCAGCCAAAAAGTGGGGGGGAATCAGCCCCAGCATTTT
CASSQKVGGNQPQHF
>TRBJ2-3|NA|TRBV2|NA
TGTGCCAGCAGTGAGGTGGGCGTGGGCACAGATACGCAGTATTTT
CASSEVGVGTDTQYF
>TRBJ2-7|NA|TRBV4-1|NA
TGCGCCAGCAGCCAACGTCAGCTGAGGGAATGGCACGAGCAGTACTTC
CASSQRQLREWHEQYF
>TRBJ1-2|NA|TRBV4-3|TRBD1
TGCGCCAGCAGCCAAGCGACAGGGACTAACTATGGCTACACCTTC
CASSQATGTNYGYTF
>TRBJ2-3|NA|TRBV6-5|NA
TGTGCCAGCTGTCAGGGTTCGGATACGCAGTATTTT
CASCQGSDTQYF
>TRBJ2-7|NA|TRBV20-1|TRBD2
TGCAGTGCTAGTCCTCCGGGATCCGGTGCGGGAGTTGTCTTC
CSASPPGSGAGVVF
>TRBJ2-7|NA|TRBV28|TRBD1
TGTGCCAGCAGCTGGGGGACAGGGGGGTACGAGCAGTACTTC
CASSWGTGGYEQYF
>TRBJ1-2|NA|TRBV15|NA
TGTGCCACCAGCAGGCAGGAGGACTATGGCTACACCTTC
CATSRQEDYGYTF
>TRBJ1-1|NA|TRBV6-5|TRBD1
TGTGCCAGCAGTCGTTTCCAGGGGGACACTGAAGCTTTCTTT
CASSRFQGDTEAFF
>TRBJ2-1|NA|TRBV7-6|NA
TGTGCCAGCACTCGAGTCCCGTTGAGTAATGAGCAGTTCTTC
CASTRVPLSNEQFF
>TRBJ2-1|NA|TRBV27|TRBD1
TGTGCCAGCATCTCTACCTCGACAGGGGGACATAATGAGCAGTTCTTC
CASISTSTGGHNEQFF
>TRBJ2-7|NA|TRBV15|NA
TGTGCCACCAGCAGAGAGGACAGACCTACCTACGAGCAGTACTTC
CATSREDRPTYEQYF
>TRBJ1-1|NA|TRBV9|NA
TGTGCCAGCGGCCCAGATAACATGAACACTGAAGCTTTCTTT
CASGPDNMNTEAFF
>TRBJ2-7|NA|TRBV2|NA
TGTGCCAGCAGTGATTCGAGGACTCCCTACGAGCAGTACTTC
CASSDSRTPYEQYF
>TRBJ2-2|once|TRBV2|TRBD2
TGTGCCAGCACGCGGGGGTGGGGCGACACCGGGGAGCTGTTTTTT
CASTRGWGDTGELFF
>TRBJ2-7|NA|TRBV6-5|TRBD1
TGTGCCAGCAGTTACAAGGGGACAGGGGATCGCGAGCAGTACTTC
CASSYKGTGDREQYF
>TRBJ2-1|NA|TRBV6-1|TRBD2
TGTGCCAGCAGTGAAGCGGGCGGGGGGACCAGACGGGATGAGCAGTTCTTC
CASSEAGGGTRRDEQFF
>TRBJ2-2|NA|TRBV4-3|NA
TGCGCCAGCTCGGGAGATCACACCGGGGAGCTGTTTTTT
CASSGDHTGELFF
>TRBJ2-1|NA|TRBV2|TRBD2
TGTGCCAGCAGTCTCACCCCAAAGACTAGCGGGAGGGAAAATGAGCAGTTCTTC
CASSLTPKTSGRENEQFF
>TRBJ1-2|NA|TRBV7-8|NA
TGTGCCAGCAGCTTAGGGCAGGTTGGCGGCTACACCTTC
CASSLGQVGGYTF
>TRBJ2-7|NA|TRBV27|TRBD2
TGTGCCAGCAGCGGTAGCGGGAACGCCTACGAGCAGTACTTC
CASSGSGNAYEQYF
>TRBJ1-2|NA|TRBV30|NA
TGTGCCTGGAGTGTCCACAGGAGCAGGGATGGCTACACCTTC
CAWSVHRSRDGYTF
>TRBJ2-5|NA|TRBV6-1|TRBD2
TGTGCCAGCAGTGAAAGCGGGACTTTCCAAGAGACCCAGTACTTC
CASSESGTFQETQYF
>TRBJ2-5|once|TRBV6-2/TRBV6-3|TRBD1
TGTGCCAGCAGTTACACTTGGGACAGCGCCCAAGAGACCCAGTACTTC
CASSYTWDSAQETQYF
>TRBJ1-6|NA|TRBV9|NA
TGTGCCAGCAGCCGCGAGGACAGTAACTTTAATTCACCCCTCCACTTT
CASSREDSNFNSPLHF
>TRBJ2-5|NA|TRBV5-1|TRBD1
TGCGCCAGCAGCCACCCTGGGACAGGGGAAGAGACCCAGTACTTC
CASSHPGTGEETQYF